This T cell receptor beta chain was captured by sequencing in a study of beta chain features in type 1 diabetes. The whole isolated RNA underwent reverse transcription, so sequencing captured expressed TCRB transcripts. Method: immunoSEQ multiplex PCR; TCRdb's copy keeps in-frame clones and lacks some. The sample shows fewer than 350,000 clones, less than 20% of them seen only once. Germline V lookup: CDR1 GTSNPN, CDR2 SVGIG (reference sequence). The ends lost 5 bases at V and 8 bases at J; junction bases unmatched: 10. The CDR3 spans 14 residues. The study, taken as a whole, reports: In all four CD4+ subsets, TCRB CDR3 length was significantly, moderately reduced in type 1 diabetes. VDJ junctions sequenced from type 1 diabetes patients showed fewer insertions and more deletions.

With respect to this clone: Its antigen is not identified.

The authors obtained over 95% purity in all sorted populations. The chain is built from TRBV30 and TRBJ2-1, with TRBD2 identical over 9 bases. This TCR was sampled from a woman aged 18-35 years in good health. The sequencing input was naive CD4+ T cells from blood. The CDR3 is CAWSREGYLDEQFF. The CDR3 bases are TGTGCCTGGTCGCGGGAGGGCTATTTGGATGAGCAGTTCTTC.